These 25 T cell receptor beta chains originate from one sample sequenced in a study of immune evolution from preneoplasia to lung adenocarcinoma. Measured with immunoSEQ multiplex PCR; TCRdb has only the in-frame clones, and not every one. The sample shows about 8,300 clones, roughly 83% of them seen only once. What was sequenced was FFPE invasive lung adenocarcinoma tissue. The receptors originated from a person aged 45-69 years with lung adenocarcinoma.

The CDR3 coding sequence is TGTGCCAGCAGCCCTAGTCGCGGACTAGCGGGGCACTACGAGCAGTACTTC. It specifies CASSPSRGLAGHYEQYF. The rearrangement links TRBV7-2 to TRBJ2-7, with 12 bases lining up with TRBD2. V lost 5 bases and J lost 3; bases outside the gene matches: 11. The germline V gene encodes CDR1 SGHTA and CDR2 FQGNSA. The CDR3 is 17 residues long.

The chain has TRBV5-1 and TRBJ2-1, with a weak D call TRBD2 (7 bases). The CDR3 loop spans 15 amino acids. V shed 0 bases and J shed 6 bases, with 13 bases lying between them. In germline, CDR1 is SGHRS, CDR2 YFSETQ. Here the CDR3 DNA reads TGCGCCAGCAGCTTGGTTTTGGGAGGGGGCAATGAGCAGTTCTTC. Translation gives CASSLVLGGGNEQFF.

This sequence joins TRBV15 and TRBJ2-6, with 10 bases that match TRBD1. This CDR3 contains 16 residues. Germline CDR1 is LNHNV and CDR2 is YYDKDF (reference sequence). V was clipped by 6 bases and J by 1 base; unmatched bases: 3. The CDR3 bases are TGTGCCACCAGTCGGGACAGGGGATCTGGGGCCAACGTCCTGACTTTC. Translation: CATSRDRGSGANVLTF.

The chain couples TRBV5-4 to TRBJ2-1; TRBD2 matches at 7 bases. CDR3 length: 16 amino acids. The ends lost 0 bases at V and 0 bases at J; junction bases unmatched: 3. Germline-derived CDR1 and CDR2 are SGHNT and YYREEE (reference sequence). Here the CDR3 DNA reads TGTGCCAGCAGCTTGGCGGCGGGAGCCTCCTACAATGAGCAGTTCTTC. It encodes CASSLAAGASYNEQFF.

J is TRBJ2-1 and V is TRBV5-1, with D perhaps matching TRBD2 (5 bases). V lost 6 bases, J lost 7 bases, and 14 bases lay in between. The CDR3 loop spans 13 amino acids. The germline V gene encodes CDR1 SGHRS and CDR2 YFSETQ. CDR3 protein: CASTGGLLNEQFF. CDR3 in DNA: TGCGCCAGCACAGGCGGGTTGTTGAATGAGCAGTTCTTC.

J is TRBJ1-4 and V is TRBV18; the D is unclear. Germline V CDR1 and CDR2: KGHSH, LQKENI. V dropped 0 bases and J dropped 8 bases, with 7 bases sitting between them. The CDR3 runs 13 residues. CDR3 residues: CASSPPTREKLFF. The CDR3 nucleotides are TGTGCCAGCTCACCACCTACTAGGGAAAAACTGTTTTTT.

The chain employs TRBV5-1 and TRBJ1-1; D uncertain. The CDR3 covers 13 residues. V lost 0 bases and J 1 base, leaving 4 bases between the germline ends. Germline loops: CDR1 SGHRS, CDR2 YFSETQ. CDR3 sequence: CASSLEQNTEAFF. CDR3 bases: TGCGCCAGCAGCTTGGAACAGAACACTGAAGCTTTCTTT.

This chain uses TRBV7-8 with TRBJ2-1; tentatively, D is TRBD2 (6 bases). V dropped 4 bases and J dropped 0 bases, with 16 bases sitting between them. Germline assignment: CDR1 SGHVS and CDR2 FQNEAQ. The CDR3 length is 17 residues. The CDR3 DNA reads TGTGCCAGCAGCTGGGGACTTTCTATTAGCTCCTACAATGAGCAGTTCTTC. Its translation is CASSWGLSISSYNEQFF.

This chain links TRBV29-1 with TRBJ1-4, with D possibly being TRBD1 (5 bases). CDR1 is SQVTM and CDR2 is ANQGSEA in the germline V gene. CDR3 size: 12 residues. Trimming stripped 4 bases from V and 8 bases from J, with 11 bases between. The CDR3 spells CSVGGAGEKLFF. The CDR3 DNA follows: TGCAGCGTTGGCGGGGCTGGGGAAAAACTGTTTTTT.

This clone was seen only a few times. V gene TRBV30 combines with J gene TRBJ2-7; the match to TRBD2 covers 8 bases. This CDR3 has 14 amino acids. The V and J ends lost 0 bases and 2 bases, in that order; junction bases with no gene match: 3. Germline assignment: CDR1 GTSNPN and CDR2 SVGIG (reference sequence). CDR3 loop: CAWSVLAEPYEQYF. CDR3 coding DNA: TGTGCCTGGAGTGTACTAGCGGAACCCTACGAGCAGTACTTC.

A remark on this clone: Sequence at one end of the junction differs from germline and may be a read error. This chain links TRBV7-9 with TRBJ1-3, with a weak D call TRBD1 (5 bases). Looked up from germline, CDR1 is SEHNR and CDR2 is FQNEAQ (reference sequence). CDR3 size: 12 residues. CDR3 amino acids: CASSLAAGVRAF. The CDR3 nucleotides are TGTGCCAGCAGCTTAGCAGCTGGGGTCAGGGCTTTT.

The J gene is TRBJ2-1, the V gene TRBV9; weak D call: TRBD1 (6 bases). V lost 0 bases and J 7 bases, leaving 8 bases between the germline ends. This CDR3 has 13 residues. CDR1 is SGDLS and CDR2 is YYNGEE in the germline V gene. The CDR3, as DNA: TGTGCCAGCAGCGTAGGGGGGCGGAATGAGCAGTTCTTC. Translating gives CASSVGGRNEQFF.

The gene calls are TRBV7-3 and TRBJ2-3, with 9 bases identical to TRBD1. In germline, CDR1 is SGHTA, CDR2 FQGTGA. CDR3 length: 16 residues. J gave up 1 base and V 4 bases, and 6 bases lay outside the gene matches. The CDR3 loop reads CASSSGQGRGTDTQYF. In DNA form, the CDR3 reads TGTGCCAGCAGCTCGGGACAGGGTAGGGGCACAGATACGCAGTATTTT. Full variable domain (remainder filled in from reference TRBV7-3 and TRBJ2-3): GAGVSQTPSNKVTEKGKYVELRCDPISGHTALYWYRQSLGQGPEFLIYFQGTGAADDSGLPNDRFFAVRPEGSVSTLKIQRTERGDSAVYLCASSSGQGRGTDTQYFGPGTRLTVL.

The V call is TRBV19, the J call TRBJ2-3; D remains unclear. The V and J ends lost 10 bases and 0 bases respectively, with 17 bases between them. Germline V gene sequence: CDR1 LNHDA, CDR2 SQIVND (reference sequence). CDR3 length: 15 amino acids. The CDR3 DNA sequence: TGTGCCACCAGGCATTCACCAGCCAGCACAGATACGCAGTATTTT. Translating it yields CATRHSPASTDTQYF.

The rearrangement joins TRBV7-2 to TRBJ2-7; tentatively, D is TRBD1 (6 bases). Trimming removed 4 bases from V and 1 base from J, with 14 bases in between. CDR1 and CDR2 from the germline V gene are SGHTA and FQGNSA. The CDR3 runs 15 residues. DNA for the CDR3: TGTGCCAGCAGCTCCTACTTGGGGGCATCCTACGAGCAGTACTTC. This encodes CASSSYLGASYEQYF.

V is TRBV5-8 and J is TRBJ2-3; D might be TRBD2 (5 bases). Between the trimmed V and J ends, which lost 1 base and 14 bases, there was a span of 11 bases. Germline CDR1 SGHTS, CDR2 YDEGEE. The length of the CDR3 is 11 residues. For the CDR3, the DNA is TGTGCCAGCAGCTTGTTAGCGTATCGGTATTTT. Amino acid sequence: CASSLLAYRYF.

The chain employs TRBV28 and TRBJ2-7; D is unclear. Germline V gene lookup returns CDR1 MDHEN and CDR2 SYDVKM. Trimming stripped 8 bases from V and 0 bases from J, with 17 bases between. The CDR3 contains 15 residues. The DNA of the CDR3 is TGTGCCAGCGGACGATGGACGGCGGACTCCTACGAGCAGTACTTC. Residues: CASGRWTADSYEQYF.

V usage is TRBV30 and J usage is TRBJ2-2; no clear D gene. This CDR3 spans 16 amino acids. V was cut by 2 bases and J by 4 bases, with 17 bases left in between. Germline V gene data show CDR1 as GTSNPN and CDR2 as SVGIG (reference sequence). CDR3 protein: CAWSSETDLSTGELFF. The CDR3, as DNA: TGTGCCTGGAGTTCGGAGACCGATTTGAGCACCGGGGAGCTGTTTTTT.

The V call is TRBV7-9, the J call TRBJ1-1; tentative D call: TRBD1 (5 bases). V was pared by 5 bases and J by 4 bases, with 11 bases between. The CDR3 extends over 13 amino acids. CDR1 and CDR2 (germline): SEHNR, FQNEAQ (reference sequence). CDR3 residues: CASSGGEVTEAFF. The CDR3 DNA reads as TGTGCCAGCAGCGGGGGGGAAGTCACTGAAGCTTTCTTT. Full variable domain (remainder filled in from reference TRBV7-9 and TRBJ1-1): DTGVSQNPRHKITKRGQNVTFRCDPISEHNRLYWYRQTLGQGPEFLTYFQNEAQLEKSRLLSDRFSAERPKGSFSTLEIQRTEQGDSAMYLCASSGGEVTEAFFGQGTRLTVV.

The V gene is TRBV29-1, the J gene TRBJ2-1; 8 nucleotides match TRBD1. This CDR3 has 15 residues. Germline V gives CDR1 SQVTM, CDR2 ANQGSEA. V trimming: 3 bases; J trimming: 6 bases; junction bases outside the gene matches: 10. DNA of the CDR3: TGCAGCGTTGAGGTGCCCGGGACAGGACCCAATGAGCAGTTCTTC. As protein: CSVEVPGTGPNEQFF.

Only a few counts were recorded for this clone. The CDR3: CSVELGKAFF. The CDR3 DNA reads TGCAGCGTTGAGTTGGGGAAAGCTTTCTTT. The chain combines TRBV29-1 with TRBJ1-1, with D hard to call. The CDR3 has 10 residues. V lost 3 bases and J 9 bases, leaving 8 bases between the germline ends. Germline CDR1 and CDR2: SQVTM and ANQGSEA. Complete variable domain (other parts from reference TRBV29-1 and TRBJ1-1): SAVISQKPSRDICQRGTSLTIQCQVDSQVTMMFWYRQQPGQSLTLIATANQGSEATYESGFVIDKFPISRPNLTFSTLTVSNMSPEDSSIYLCSVELGKAFFGQGTRLTVV.

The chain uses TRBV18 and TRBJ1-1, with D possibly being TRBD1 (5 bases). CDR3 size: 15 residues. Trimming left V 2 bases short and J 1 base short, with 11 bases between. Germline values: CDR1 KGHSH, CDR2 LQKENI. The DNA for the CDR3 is TGTGCCAGCTCACCAGCAGGGTATGAGAACACTGAAGCTTTCTTT. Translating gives CASSPAGYENTEAFF.

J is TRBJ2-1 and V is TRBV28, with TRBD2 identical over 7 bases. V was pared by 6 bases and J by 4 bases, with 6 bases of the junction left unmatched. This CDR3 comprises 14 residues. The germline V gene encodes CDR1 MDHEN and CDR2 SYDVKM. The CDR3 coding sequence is TGTGCCAGCAGGTCAGCGGGGCAGTACAATGAGCAGTTCTTC. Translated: CASRSAGQYNEQFF. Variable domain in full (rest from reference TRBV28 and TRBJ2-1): DVKVTQSSRYLVKRTGEKVFLECVQDMDHENMFWYRQDPGLGLRLIYFSYDVKMKEKGDIPEGYSVSREKKERFSLILESASTNQTSMYLCASRSAGQYNEQFFGPGTRLTVL.

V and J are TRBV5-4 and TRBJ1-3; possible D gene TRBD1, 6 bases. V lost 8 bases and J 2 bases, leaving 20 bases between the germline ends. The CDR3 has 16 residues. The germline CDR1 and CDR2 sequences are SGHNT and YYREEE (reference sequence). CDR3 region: CASSRAGGLTGNTIYF. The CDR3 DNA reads TGTGCCAGTTCTAGAGCCGGGGGGCTTACTGGAAACACCATATATTTT.

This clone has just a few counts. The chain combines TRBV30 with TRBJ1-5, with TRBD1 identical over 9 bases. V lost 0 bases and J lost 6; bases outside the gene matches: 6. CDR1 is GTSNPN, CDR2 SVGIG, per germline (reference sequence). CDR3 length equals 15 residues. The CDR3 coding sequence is TGTGCCTGGAGTGTGAGGGACAGGGAAGGTCAGCCCCAGCATTTT. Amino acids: CAWSVRDREGQPQHF.